The T cell receptor beta chain described here comes from a study of T-cell memory formation after mild COVID-19. At the level of the study: The TCR clusters were mostly specific to one donor.

The CDR3 loop spans 12 amino acids. Germline lookup yields CDR1 MNHEY and CDR2 SVGEGT. V trimming: 6 bases; J trimming: 5 bases; junction bases outside the gene matches: 3. Note on this clonotype: What it binds is unknown.

Points from the study as a whole: Largely, contracting CD4+ clones fell within CM and EM, and contracting CD8+ clones within EMRA. The appearance of some responding clones in pre-infection memory suggested that cross-reactive memory joined.

TCRalpha and TCRbeta libraries used 5'RACE with constant-segment primers and UMIs. A single record per CDR3 protein comes from TCRdb applying MiXCR to the 5' RACE reads. The sample shows some 88,000 distinct CDR3 sequences, 20% to 30% of them seen only once. The sequence derives from a man aged 18-30 years who had mild COVID-19 (a few samples of this study predate the infection). Cell type and time point are not known. The sample consisted of PBMCs or a T cell subset sorted from them (not recorded which). J is TRBJ2-5 and V is TRBV6-2 or TRBV6-3, with 7 bases fitting TRBD2. CDR3 DNA sequence: TGTGCCAGCAGCGGCGGGGGTGAGACCCAGTACTTC. This translates into CASSGGGETQYF.